The 15 T cell receptor beta chains in this list originate from one sample, sequenced in a study of blood T cells in healthy people across ages. Together with a sample-barcoded 5' primer, a J-beta primer mix was included in a second PCR lasting about 7 to 12 cycles. TCRdb used MiXCR to reprocess the 5' RACE reads, holding one entry per CDR3 protein. This sample carries fewer than 2,000,000 distinct CDR3 sequences, 35% to 50% of them seen once, and the ten largest clones take roughly 24%. The source material was blood. The receptor set was obtained from a human donor in good health.

Only a few counts were recorded for this clonotype. The gene calls are TRBV20-1 and TRBJ2-7; weak D call: TRBD1 (6 bases). Trimming took off 0 bases at V and 7 bases at J, with 19 bases between the two ends. This CDR3 contains 15 residues. CDR1 is DFQATT and CDR2 is SNEGSKA in the germline V gene (reference sequence). CDR3 region: CSARDLYRAVGEQYF. CDR3 bases: TGCAGTGCTAGAGATCTATACAGGGCAGTTGGAGAGCAGTACTTC.

This clonotype was detected only a few times. The V call is TRBV29-1, the J call TRBJ1-1; D is undetermined. Germline V CDR1 and CDR2: SQVTM, ANQGSEA. Trimming stripped 6 bases from V and 3 bases from J, with 17 bases between. This CDR3 contains 14 residues. CDR3 sequence reads: CSVASTRGDTEAFF. The CDR3 DNA follows: TGCAGCGTCGCATCTACCCGTGGGGACACTGAAGCTTTCTTT.

Notes on this clonotype: An end of the junction differs from the germline gene, which may be a read error. The rearrangement links TRBV7-2 to TRBJ2-4; no clear D. The CDR3 is made up of 18 amino acids. Per germline, CDR1 SGHTA and CDR2 FQGNSA. For the CDR3, the DNA is TGTGCCGGCAGCTTAGAGAGAGGTTCTCGACTTTTCAAAAACATTCAGTACTTC. Its protein is CAGSLERGSRLFKNIQYF.

The CDR3 DNA sequence: TGTGCCAGCAGCAGGGGGGGATCCCTCACCTACGAGCAGTACTTC. Residues: CASSRGGSLTYEQYF. V usage is TRBV6-2 or TRBV6-3 and J usage is TRBJ2-7; D tentatively reads TRBD1 or TRBD2 (7 bases each). CDR1 and CDR2 from the germline V gene are MNHEY and SVGEGT. The CDR3 has 15 residues. V lost 6 bases, J lost 2 bases, and 17 bases lay in between.

This clonotype has more than one count but fewer than ten. The V call is TRBV3-1, the J call TRBJ1-2; D may be TRBD1 (5 bases). The CDR3 extends over 14 amino acids. CDR1 is LGHDT and CDR2 is YNNKEL in the germline V gene (reference sequence). V was clipped by 0 bases and J by 3 bases, with 8 bases between them. This CDR3 reads CASSQDMGDYGYTF. The CDR3, as DNA: TGTGCCAGCAGCCAAGATATGGGGGACTATGGCTACACCTTC. The whole variable domain, filled in from reference TRBV3-1 and TRBJ1-2, reads DTAVSQTPKYLVTQMGNDKSIKCEQNLGHDTMYWYKQDSKKFLKIMFSYNNKELIINETVPNRFSPKSPDKAHLNLHINSLELGDSAVYFCASSQDMGDYGYTFGSGTRLTVV.

The chain employs TRBV11-2 and TRBJ1-1; a possible D gene is TRBD1 (6 bases). Per the germline V gene, CDR1 is SGHAT and CDR2 is FQNNGV. This CDR3 contains 17 residues. Deletions cut 7 bases from V and 2 bases from J, with 23 bases between. Here the CDR3 reads CASTPNIGHGTNTEAFF. The CDR3 coding sequence is TGTGCCAGCACTCCAAATATAGGTCATGGGACAAACACTGAAGCTTTCTTT.

Only one count was recorded for this clonotype. V usage is TRBV12-3 or TRBV12-4 and J usage is TRBJ1-5, with D uncertain. The V end lost 5 bases, the J end lost 0 bases, and 5 bases lay between the germline ends. CDR3 size: 13 residues. For the CDR3, the DNA is TGTGCCAGCAGTATCCTTAGCAATCAGCCCCAGCATTTT. This codes for CASSILSNQPQHF.

A word on this clonotype: One junction end disagrees with the germline gene, perhaps due to a read error. J is TRBJ2-3 and V is TRBV7-2; D gene uncertain. Germline CDR1 reads SGHTA; CDR2 reads FQGNSA. This CDR3 has 17 amino acids. This CDR3 is CASSLRDHRRGTDMQYF. CDR3 nucleotide sequence: TGTGCCAGCAGCTTACGTGACCACCGGAGAGGAACAGATATGCAGTATTTT.

The table lists this clonotype with a few counts. The V and J genes are TRBV27 and TRBJ2-1; possibly TRBD1 for D (6 bases). Trimming stripped 5 bases from V and 5 bases from J, with 13 bases between. Germline V gene data show CDR1 as MNHEY and CDR2 as SMNVEV (reference sequence). This CDR3 has 14 amino acids. The CDR3 is CASSVTGYNNEQFF. The CDR3, as DNA: TGTGCCAGCAGTGTCACAGGGTATAACAATGAGCAGTTCTTC.

The CDR3 is CASSSRQFSSYEQYF. CDR3 nucleotide sequence: TGTGCCAGCAGCTCGAGACAGTTTAGCTCCTACGAGCAGTACTTC. V and J are TRBV7-2 and TRBJ2-7; perhaps TRBD1 as D (5 bases). The CDR3 has 15 residues. Germline CDR1 and CDR2: SGHTA and FQGNSA. The V gene lost 4 bases and the J gene lost 0 bases, with 13 bases spanning the gap.

This rearrangement joins TRBV12-3 or TRBV12-4 to TRBJ1-6; the D is unclear. The V end lost 4 bases, the J end lost 8 bases, and 9 bases lay between the germline ends. This CDR3 has 13 residues. CDR3 region: CASSSGPYSPLHF. In DNA form, the CDR3 reads TGTGCCAGCAGTTCAGGCCCGTATTCACCCCTCCACTTT.

The chain recombines TRBV15 with TRBJ1-5, with D unresolved. CDR3 length: 15 amino acids. V was trimmed by 1 base and J by 3 bases, leaving 10 bases between them. CDR1 is LNHNV and CDR2 is YYDKDF in the germline V gene (reference sequence). The CDR3 coding sequence is TGTGCCACCAGCAGAGCCGGGAGGAACAATCAGCCCCAGCATTTT. This codes for CATSRAGRNNQPQHF.

This clonotype appeared a few times. The chain joins TRBV29-1 to TRBJ2-3; either TRBD1 or TRBD2 may fit D (5 bases each). Germline V lookup: CDR1 SQVTM, CDR2 ANQGSEA. V dropped 0 bases and J dropped 4 bases, with 17 bases sitting between them. The CDR3 runs to 16 residues. The CDR3 region is CSVEDLVQVSADTQYF. The CDR3 DNA reads TGCAGCGTTGAAGATCTAGTACAGGTTAGCGCAGATACGCAGTATTTT.

This clonotype showed up just once. The chain uses TRBV25-1 and TRBJ2-2, with D perhaps matching TRBD1 or TRBD2 (6 bases each). Trimming shortened V by 7 bases and J by 8 bases, and 20 bases separated the two germline ends. Germline assignment: CDR1 MGHDK and CDR2 SYGVNS. This CDR3 has 15 amino acids. The CDR3 protein is CASNPWWGAPGELFF. As DNA, the CDR3 is TGTGCCAGCAATCCCTGGTGGGGGGCGCCAGGGGAGCTGTTTTTT.

The chain employs TRBV5-6 and TRBJ1-2; no firm D call. Trimming removed 3 bases from V and 6 bases from J, with 15 bases in between. This CDR3 contains 14 residues. CDR1 and CDR2 (germline): SGHDT, YYEEEE. In nucleotides, the CDR3 is TGTGCCAGCAGCTCGTGGTTAACTTGGGATGGCTACACCTTC. Translated: CASSSWLTWDGYTF.